This T cell receptor (beta chain) originates from a study of blood T cell repertoires in COVID-19. Study-level information: Sites across the United States, Italy and Spain contributed samples from acute and convalescent COVID-19. PBMCs, B-cell-depleted T cells, or T cells provided the cDNA or gDNA that made up the material.

The CDR3 sequence is 12 residues long. Trimming left V 0 bases short and J 7 bases short, with 6 bases between. Ages ranged from 18 to 89 years, with residence in approximately 23 US areas. Recovered Cohort 3 donors showed two negative PCRs, clearance, or symptom resolution. TCRdb's table, derived via immunoSEQ multiplex PCR, lists solely in-frame clones and lacks some. The sample shows roughly 290,000 clones, roughly 85% of them seen only once. This chain joins TRBV12-3 or TRBV12-4 and TRBJ2-5, with no clear D. Sequenced input: PBMCs or T cells enriched from blood (not recorded which). This receptor was obtained from a woman between 40 and 50 years old who had recovered from COVID-19. CDR3 in amino acids: CASSLARRTQYF. CDR3 coding DNA: TGTGCCAGCAGTTTAGCTCGCAGGACCCAGTACTTC.